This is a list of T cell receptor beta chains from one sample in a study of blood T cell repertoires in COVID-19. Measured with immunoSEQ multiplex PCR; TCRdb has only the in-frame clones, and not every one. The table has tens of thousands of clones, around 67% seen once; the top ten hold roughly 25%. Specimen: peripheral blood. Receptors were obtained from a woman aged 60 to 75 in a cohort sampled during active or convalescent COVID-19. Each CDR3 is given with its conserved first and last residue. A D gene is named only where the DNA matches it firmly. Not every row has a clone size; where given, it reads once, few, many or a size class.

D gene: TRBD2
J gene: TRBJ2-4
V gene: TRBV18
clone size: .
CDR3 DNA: TGTGCCAGCTCACCATCGAGCGGGGGTCAAGCCAAAAACATTCAGTACTTC
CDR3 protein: CASSPSSGGQAKNIQYF

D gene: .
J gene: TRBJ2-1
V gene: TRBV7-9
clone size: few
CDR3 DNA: TGTGCCAGCAGCACGACGGGGTACAATGAGCAGTTCTTC
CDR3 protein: CASSTTGYNEQFF

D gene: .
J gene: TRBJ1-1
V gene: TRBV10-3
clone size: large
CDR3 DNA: TGTGCCATCAGTGAGACTACAGGGTTGGGCACTGAAGCTTTCTTT
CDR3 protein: CAISETTGLGTEAFF

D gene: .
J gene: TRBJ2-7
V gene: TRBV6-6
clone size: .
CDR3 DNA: TGTGCCAGCAGTTACTACGGGGCCTACGAGCAGTACTTC
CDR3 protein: CASSYYGAYEQYF

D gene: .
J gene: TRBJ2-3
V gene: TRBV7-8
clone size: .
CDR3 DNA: TGTGCCAGCAGCTTAGCCCTTAGCGGAGCTAGCACAGATACGCAGTATTTT
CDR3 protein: CASSLALSGASTDTQYF

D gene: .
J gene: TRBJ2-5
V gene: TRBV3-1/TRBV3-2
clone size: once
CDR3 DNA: TGTGCCAGCAGCTGGAGGTCCGGCCAAGAGACCCAGTACTTC
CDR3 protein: CASSWRSGQETQYF

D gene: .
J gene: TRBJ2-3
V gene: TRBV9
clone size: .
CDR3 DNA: TGTGCCAGCAGCGTAGGTGGGCGGGTCCAGAACACAGATACGCAGTATTTT
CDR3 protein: CASSVGGRVQNTDTQYF

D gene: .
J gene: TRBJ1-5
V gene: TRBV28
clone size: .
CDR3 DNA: TGTGCCAGCAGTCTGGATACAGGGAACAATCAGCCCCAGCATTTT
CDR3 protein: CASSLDTGNNQPQHF

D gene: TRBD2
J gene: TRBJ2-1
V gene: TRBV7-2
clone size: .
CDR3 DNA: TGTGCCAGCAGCTTAAGGGCTAGCGGGGGGACGAGCTCCTACAATGAGCAGTTCTTC
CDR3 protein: CASSLRASGGTSSYNEQFF

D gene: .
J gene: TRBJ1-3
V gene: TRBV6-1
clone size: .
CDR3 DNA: TGTGCCAGCAGTGAAGCGCAGGGGTCCGGAAACACCATATATTTT
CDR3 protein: CASSEAQGSGNTIYF